The clone carrying this T cell receptor beta chain was picked up one time. Clones were sequenced by immunoSEQ multiplex PCR, and TCRdb holds only the in-frame ones, with some missing. This sample has approximately 70,000 clones, with around 91% found just once. These data come from a study of technical replicates of blood from a few donors. Germline CDR1 is MDHEN and CDR2 is SYDVKM. The CDR3 consists of 13 residues. V gave up 3 bases and J gave up 7 bases, with 12 bases separating them. The J gene is TRBJ1-2, the V gene TRBV28; TRBD1 is a possible D gene (6 bases). This sequence was found in a human donor in good health. Some clones in this sample may be carry-over from other donors' samples. Input material: T cells isolated from PBMCs. CDR3 residues: CASSFTGNFGYTF. The CDR3 coding sequence is TGTGCCAGCAGTTTCACAGGGAATTTTGGCTACACCTTC.